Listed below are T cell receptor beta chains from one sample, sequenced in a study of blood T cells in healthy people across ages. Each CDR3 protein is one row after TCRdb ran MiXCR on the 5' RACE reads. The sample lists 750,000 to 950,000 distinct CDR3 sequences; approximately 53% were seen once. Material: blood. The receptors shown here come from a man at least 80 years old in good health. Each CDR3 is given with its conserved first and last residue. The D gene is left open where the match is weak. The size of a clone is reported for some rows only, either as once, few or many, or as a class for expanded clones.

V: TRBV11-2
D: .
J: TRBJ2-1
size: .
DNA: TGTGCCAGCAGCTCCCCGCGTCGCGGGCGTTACAATGAGCAGTTCTTC
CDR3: CASSSPRRGRYNEQFF

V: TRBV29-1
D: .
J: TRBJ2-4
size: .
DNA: TGCAGCGTGCGGGACAAAGCCAAAAGCATTCAGTACTTC
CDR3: CSVRDKAKSIQYF

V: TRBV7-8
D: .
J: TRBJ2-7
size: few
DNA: TGTGCCAGCAGCACGACAGTCTACGAGCAGTACTTC
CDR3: CASSTTVYEQYF

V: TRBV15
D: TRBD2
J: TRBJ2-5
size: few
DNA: TGTGCCACCAGCAGAGATTTGGCTAGCGGGGAAGAGACCCAGTACTTC
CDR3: CATSRDLASGEETQYF

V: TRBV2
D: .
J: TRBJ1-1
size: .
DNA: TGCGCCAGCAAAGCAGGGCTGAACACTGAAGCTTTCTTT
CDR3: CASKAGLNTEAFF

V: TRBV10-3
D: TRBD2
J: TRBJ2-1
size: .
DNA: TGTGCCATCAGTGACCAACCCCGGACTAGCGGGATTGGTGAGCAGTTCTTC
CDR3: CAISDQPRTSGIGEQFF

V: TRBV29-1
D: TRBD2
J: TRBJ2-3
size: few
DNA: TGCAGCCTGGTAGCGGGAGGAGCCACAGATACGCAGTATTTT
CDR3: CSLVAGGATDTQYF

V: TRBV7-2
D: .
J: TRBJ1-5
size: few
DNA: TGTGCCAGCAGCTTATCCACTAATGGCAATCAGCCCCAGCATTTT
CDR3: CASSLSTNGNQPQHF

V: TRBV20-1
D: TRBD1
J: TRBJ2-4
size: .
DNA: TGCAGTGCTAGCCCACGGACAGGAAACATTCAGTACTTC
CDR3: CSASPRTGNIQYF

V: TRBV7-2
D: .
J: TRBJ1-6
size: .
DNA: TGTGCCAGCAGCTATCGGGACGGCAATTCACCCCTCCACTTT
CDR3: CASSYRDGNSPLHF

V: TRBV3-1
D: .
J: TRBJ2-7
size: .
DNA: TGTGCCAGCAGCCTCCGGGACCCAGCCTACGAGCAGTACTTC
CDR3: CASSLRDPAYEQYF

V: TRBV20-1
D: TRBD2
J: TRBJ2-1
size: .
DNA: TGCAGTGCTGAGGCCCGAGGTGGATTAGCGGGCCAGTCCTACAAGGAGCAGTTCTTC
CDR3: CSAEARGGLAGQSYKEQFF

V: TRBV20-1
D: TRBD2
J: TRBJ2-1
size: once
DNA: TGCAGTGCTAGGGGGGACCGACTAGCGGGGGGCCCCTACAATGAGCAGTTCTTC
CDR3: CSARGDRLAGGPYNEQFF

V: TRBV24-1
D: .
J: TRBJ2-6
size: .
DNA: TGTGCCACCAGTGATCGGACCGTGTCTGGGGCCAACGTCCTGACTTTC
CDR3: CATSDRTVSGANVLTF

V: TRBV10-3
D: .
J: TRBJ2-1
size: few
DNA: TGTGCCATCAGTGAGAGGAGGGGGACGACCTACAATGAGCAGTTCTTC
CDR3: CAISERRGTTYNEQFF

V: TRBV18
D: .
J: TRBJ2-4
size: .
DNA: TGTGCCAGCTCAGTAGGAACCGAAAACATTCAGTACTTC
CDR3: CASSVGTENIQYF

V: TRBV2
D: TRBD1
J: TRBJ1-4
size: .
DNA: TGTGCCAGCATGAAACTACAGGGGGGCCCCAATGAAAAACTGTTTTTT
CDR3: CASMKLQGGPNEKLFF

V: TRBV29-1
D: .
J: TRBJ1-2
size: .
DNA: TGCAGCGTTATAGGAGGGGGAGGTGACTACACCTTC
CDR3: CSVIGGGGDYTF

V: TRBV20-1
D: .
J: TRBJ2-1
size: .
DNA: TGCAGTGTTTCAGGGGATCGGAATGAGCAGTTCTTC
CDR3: CSVSGDRNEQFF

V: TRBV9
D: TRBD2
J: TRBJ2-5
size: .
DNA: TGTGCCAGCAGCGTAGGGACTAGCGGGAGTGGGGGAGAGACCCAGTACTTC
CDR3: CASSVGTSGSGGETQYF

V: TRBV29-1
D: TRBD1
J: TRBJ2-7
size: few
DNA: TGCAGCATCGTACAGGGGGTTTCGAACGAGCAGTACTTC
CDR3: CSIVQGVSNEQYF

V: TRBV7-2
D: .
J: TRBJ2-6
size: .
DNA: TGTGCCAGCAGCCATAGAGGGGCCGGGTCTGGGGCCAACGTCCTGACTTTC
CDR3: CASSHRGAGSGANVLTF

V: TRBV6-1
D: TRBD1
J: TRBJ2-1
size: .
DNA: TGTGCCAGCTTTCGGGGGACAGGACTCTCCTACAATGAGCAGTTCTTC
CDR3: CASFRGTGLSYNEQFF

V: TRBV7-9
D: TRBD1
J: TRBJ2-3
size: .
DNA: TGTGCCAGCAGCTCCCACAGGGGGCCCTACGCGTATTTT
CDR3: CASSSHRGPYAYF

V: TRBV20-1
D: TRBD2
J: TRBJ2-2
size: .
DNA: TGCAGTTGGACTAGCGGTAACACCGGGGAGCTGTTTTTT
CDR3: CSWTSGNTGELFF

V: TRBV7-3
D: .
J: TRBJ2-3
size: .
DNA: TGTGCCAGCAGCCAATGGGGGTCAGATACGCAGTATTTT
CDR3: CASSQWGSDTQYF

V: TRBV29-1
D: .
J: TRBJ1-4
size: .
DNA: TGCAGCGTTGAGGCAGGCGGGGGAAAACTGTTTTTT
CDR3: CSVEAGGGKLFF

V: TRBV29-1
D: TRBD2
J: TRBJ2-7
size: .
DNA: TGCAGCGTTGAAGAGGCTAGCGGAGAATACGAGCAGTACTTC
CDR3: CSVEEASGEYEQYF

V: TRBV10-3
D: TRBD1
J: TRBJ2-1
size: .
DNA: TGTGCCATCAGTGAGGGACAGGGGGCTTTCTATGAGCAGTTCTTC
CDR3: CAISEGQGAFYEQFF

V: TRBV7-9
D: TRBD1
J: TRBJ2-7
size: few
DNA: TGTGCCAGCAGCTTATCTTTTGGGAGAGGGACAGTCGACGAGCAGTACTTC
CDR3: CASSLSFGRGTVDEQYF

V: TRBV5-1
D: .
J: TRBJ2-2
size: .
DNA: TGCGCCAGCAGCTTTGGCGCGGTGAACACCGGGGAGCTGTTTTTT
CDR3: CASSFGAVNTGELFF